This T cell receptor beta chain was captured by sequencing in a study of T cell responses to AZD1222 COVID-19 vaccine. Study-level results: Seropositive at baseline were only a handful of AZD1222 recipients. Reportedly, nearly half of unique spike TCRs recognized epitopes outside B.1.351/B.1.1.7 mutations. Among vaccine-associated CD4 TCRs, coverage spanned spike, with dominance at 160-218 and 743-854.

Germline CDR1 is SSHAT and CDR2 is FNYEAQ (reference sequence). This CDR3 contains 14 residues. The protocol was immunoSEQ multiplex PCR, while the TCRdb copy is restricted to in-frame clones and leaves out a portion. The table records fewer than 100,000 clones, 87% of them present only once. On this clone: Its matching antigen is unknown. At one end the junction does not follow the germline gene, possibly because of a read error.

Sequenced here: peripheral blood, sampled 28 days after the second AZD1222 dose. The receptor was isolated from an adult who received the AZD1222 COVID-19 vaccine. The J gene is TRBJ2-5, the V gene TRBV7-7; D may be TRBD1 (5 bases). The chain's CDR3 is CASSFGGQSETQYF. The CDR3 DNA reads TGTGCTAGCAGCTTCGGCGGACAAAGTGAGACCCAGTACTTC. Drawing the rest from reference TRBV7-7 and TRBJ2-5, the complete variable domain is GAGVSQSPRYKVTKRGQDVTLRCDPISSHATLYWYQQALGQGPEFLTYFNYEAQPDKSGLPSDRFSAERPEGSISTLTIQRTEQRDSAMYRCASSFGGQSETQYFGPGTRLLVL.